This T cell receptor beta chain appears in the sequencing data of a study of technical replicates of blood from a few donors. The assay was immunoSEQ multiplex PCR, and TCRdb's table has in-frame clones only and misses some. The table has around 69,000 clones, 75% to 90% seen once. Between the trimmed V and J ends, which lost 4 bases and 0 bases, there was a span of 14 bases. This CDR3 contains 16 residues. Germline-derived CDR1 and CDR2 are SEHNR and FQNEAQ (reference sequence). This clone was recorded only once. The chain uses TRBV7-9 and TRBJ2-3; D may be TRBD1 (6 bases). The material sequenced was PBMCs. The clonotype comes from a human donor in good health. Some clones in this sample may be carry-over from other donors' samples. The CDR3 DNA reads as TGTGCCAGCAGCTCCGCCCCAGGGGTCAGCACAGATACGCAGTATTTT. Amino acid sequence: CASSSAPGVSTDTQYF.